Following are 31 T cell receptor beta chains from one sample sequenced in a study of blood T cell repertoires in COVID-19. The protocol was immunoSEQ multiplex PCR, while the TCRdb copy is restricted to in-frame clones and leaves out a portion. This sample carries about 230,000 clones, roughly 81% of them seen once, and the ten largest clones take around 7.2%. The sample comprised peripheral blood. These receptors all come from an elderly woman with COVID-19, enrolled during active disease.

CDR3 sequence: CASSSGGLGKDTQYF. CDR3 in DNA: TGTGCCAGCAGTTCGGGGGGGCTGGGTAAAGATACGCAGTATTTT. The rearrangement uses TRBV6-5 and TRBJ2-3; 8 bases line up with TRBD2. Trimming cost V 4 bases and J 5 bases; bases outside gene matches: 8. This CDR3 comprises 15 residues. CDR1 and CDR2 from the germline V gene are MNHEY and SVGAGI.

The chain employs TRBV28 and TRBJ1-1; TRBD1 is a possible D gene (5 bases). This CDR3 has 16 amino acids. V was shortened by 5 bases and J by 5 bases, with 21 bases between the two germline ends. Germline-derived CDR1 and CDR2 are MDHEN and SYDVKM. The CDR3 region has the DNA TGTGCCAGCAGTCCCTCGGGGACTTTCCTGGGGACTGAAGCTTTCTTT. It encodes CASSPSGTFLGTEAFF.

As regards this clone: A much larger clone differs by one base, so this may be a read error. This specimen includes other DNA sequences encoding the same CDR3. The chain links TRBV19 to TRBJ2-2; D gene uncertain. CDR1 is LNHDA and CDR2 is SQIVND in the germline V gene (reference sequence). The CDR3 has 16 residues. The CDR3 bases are TGTGCTAGTAGTACCGACACCTTCGGCTACACCGGGGAGCTGTTTTTT. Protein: CASSTDTFGYTGELFF.

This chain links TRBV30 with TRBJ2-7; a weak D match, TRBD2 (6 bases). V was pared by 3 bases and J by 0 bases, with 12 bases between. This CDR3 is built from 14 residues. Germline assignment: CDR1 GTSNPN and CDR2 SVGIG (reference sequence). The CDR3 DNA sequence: TGTGCCTGGAGGGACTACAGCAGCTCCTACGAGCAGTACTTC. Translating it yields CAWRDYSSSYEQYF.

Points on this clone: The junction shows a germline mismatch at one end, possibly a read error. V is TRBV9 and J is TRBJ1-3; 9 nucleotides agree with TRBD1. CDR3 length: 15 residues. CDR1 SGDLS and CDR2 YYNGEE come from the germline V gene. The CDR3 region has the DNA TGTGCCAGCAGCACCCAAGAGGGACAGGGAAAGACCATATATTTT. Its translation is CASSTQEGQGKTIYF.

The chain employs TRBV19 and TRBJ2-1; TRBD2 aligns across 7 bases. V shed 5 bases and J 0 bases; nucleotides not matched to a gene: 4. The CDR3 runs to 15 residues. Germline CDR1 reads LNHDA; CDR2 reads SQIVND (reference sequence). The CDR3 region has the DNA TGTGCCAGTAGTCCCGGGGGGAGCTCCTACAATGAGCAGTTCTTC. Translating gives CASSPGGSSYNEQFF.

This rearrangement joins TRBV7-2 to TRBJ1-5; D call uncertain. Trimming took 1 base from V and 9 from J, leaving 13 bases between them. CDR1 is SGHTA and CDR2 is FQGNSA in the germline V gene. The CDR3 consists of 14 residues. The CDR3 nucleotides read TGTGCCAGCAGCTTAGAGCCCAGCGAAGTGCCCCAGCATTTT. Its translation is CASSLEPSEVPQHF.

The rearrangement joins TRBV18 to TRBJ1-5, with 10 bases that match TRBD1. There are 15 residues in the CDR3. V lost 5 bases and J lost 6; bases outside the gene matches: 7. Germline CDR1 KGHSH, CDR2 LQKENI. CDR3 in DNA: TGTGCCAGCTCAGAACGGACAGGGGGGGGTCAGCCCCAGCATTTT. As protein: CASSERTGGGQPQHF.

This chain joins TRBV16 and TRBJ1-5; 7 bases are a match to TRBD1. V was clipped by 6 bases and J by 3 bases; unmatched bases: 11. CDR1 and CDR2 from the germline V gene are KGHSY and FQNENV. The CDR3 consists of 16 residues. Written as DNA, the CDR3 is TGTGCCAGCAGTGGGACAGCCGTACACCTCAATCAGCCCCAGCATTTT. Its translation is CASSGTAVHLNQPQHF.

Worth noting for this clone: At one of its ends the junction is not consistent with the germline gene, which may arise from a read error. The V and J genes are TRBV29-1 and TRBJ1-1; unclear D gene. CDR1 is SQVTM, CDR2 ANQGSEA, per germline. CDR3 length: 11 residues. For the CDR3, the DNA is TGCAGCGTTGAAGATCGTGCGGCGTCAGTCTTT. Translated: CSVEDRAASVF. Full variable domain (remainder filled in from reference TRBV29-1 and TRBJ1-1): SAVISQKPSRDICQRGTSLTIQCQVDSQVTMMFWYRQQPGQSLTLIATANQGSEATYESGFVIDKFPISRPNLTFSTLTVSNMSPEDSSIYLCSVEDRAASVFGQGTRLTVV.

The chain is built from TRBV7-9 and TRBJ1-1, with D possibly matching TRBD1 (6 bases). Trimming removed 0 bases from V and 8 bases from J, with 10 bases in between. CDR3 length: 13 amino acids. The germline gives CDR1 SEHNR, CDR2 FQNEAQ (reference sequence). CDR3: CASSLAVRGEAFF. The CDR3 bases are TGTGCCAGCAGCTTAGCGGTGAGGGGGGAAGCTTTCTTT.

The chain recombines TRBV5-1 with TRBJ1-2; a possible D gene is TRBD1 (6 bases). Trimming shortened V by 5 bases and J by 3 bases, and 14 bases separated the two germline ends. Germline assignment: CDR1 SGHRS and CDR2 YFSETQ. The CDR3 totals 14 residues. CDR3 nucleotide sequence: TGCGCCAGCAGTCTGGCACAGGGATACTATGGCTACACCTTC. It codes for CASSLAQGYYGYTF.

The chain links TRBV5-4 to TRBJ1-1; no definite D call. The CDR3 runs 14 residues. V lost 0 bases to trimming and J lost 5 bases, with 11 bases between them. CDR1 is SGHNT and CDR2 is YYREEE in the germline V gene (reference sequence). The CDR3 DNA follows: TGTGCCAGCAGCTTGGCCGGGGTGGGGACTGAAGCTTTCTTT. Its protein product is CASSLAGVGTEAFF.

CDR3 amino acids: CASSLVPSGSGELFF. For the CDR3, the DNA is TGTGCCAGCAGCTTAGTGCCTAGCGGGTCCGGGGAGCTGTTTTTT. J is TRBJ2-2 and V is TRBV7-2, with 8 bases that match TRBD2. J gave up 6 bases and V 1 base, and 4 bases lay outside the gene matches. Germline-derived CDR1 and CDR2 are SGHTA and FQGNSA. This CDR3 is 15 amino acids long.

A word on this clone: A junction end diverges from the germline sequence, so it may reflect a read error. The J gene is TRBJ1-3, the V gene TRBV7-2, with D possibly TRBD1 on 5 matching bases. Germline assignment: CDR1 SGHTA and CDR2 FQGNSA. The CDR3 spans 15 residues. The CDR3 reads CASGLDSTSGNTIYF. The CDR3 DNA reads TGTGCCAGCGGCTTAGACAGTACCTCTGGAAACACCATATATTTT.

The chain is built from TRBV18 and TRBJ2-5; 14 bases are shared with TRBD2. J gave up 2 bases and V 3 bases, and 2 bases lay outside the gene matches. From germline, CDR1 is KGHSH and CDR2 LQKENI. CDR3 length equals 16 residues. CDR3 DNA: TGTGCCAGCTCACCGGGACTAGCGGGAGATCAAGAGACCCAGTACTTC. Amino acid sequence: CASSPGLAGDQETQYF.

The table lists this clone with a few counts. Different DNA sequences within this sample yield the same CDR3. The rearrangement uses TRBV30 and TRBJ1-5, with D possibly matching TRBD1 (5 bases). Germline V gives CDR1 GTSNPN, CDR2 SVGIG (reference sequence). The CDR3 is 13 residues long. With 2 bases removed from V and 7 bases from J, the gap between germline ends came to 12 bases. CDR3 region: CAWSSGGGQPQHF. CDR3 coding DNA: TGTGCCTGGAGTTCCGGGGGTGGGCAGCCCCAGCATTTT.

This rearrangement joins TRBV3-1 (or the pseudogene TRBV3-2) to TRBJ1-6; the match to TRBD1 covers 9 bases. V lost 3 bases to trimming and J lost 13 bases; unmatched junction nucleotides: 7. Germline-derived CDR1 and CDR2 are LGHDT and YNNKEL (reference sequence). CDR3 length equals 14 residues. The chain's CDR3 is CASSQGQGTVPLHF. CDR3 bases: TGTGCCAGCAGCCAGGGACAGGGAACAGTGCCCCTCCACTTT.

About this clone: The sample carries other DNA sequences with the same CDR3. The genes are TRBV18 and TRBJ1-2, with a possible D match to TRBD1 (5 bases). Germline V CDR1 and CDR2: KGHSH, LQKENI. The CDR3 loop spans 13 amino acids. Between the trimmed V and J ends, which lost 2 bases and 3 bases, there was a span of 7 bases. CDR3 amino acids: CASSPETDYGYTF. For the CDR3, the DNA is TGTGCCAGCTCACCAGAGACAGACTATGGCTACACCTTC.

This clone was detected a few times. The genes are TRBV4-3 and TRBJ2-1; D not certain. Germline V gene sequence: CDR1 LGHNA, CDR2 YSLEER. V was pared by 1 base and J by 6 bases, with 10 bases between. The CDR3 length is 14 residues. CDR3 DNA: TGCGCCAGCAGCCAAGCCTTCCAGTCCAATGAGCAGTTCTTC. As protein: CASSQAFQSNEQFF.

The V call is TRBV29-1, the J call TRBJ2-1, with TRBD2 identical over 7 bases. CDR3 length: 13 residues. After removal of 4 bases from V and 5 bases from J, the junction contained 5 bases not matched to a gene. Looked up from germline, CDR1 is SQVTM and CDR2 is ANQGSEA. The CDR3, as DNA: TGCAGCGTTGGGGCTAGCGGAAACAATGAGCAGTTCTTC. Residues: CSVGASGNNEQFF.

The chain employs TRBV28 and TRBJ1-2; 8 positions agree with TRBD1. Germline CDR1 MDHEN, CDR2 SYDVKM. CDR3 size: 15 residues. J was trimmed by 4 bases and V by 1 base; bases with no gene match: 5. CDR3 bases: TGTGCCAGCAGTTTATTTGACAGGGGCGCCTATGGCTACACCTTC. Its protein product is CASSLFDRGAYGYTF.

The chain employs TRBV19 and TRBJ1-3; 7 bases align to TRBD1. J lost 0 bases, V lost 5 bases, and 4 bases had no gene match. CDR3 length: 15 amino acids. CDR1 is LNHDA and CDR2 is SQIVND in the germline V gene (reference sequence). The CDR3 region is CASSVGTVSGNTIYF. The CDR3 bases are TGTGCCAGTAGTGTCGGGACAGTCTCTGGAAACACCATATATTTT.

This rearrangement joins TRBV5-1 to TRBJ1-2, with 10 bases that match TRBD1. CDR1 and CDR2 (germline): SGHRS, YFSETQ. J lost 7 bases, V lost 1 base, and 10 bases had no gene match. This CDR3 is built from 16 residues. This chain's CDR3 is CASSLPTGGASSGYTF. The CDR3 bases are TGCGCCAGCAGCTTGCCGACAGGGGGCGCATCGAGTGGCTACACCTTC.

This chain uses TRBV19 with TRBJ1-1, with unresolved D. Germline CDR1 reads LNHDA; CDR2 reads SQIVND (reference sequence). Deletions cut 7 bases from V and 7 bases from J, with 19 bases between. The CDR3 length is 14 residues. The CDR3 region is CASTSLSEYDEAFF. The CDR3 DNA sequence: TGTGCCAGTACCTCTTTGAGTGAGTACGATGAAGCTTTCTTT.

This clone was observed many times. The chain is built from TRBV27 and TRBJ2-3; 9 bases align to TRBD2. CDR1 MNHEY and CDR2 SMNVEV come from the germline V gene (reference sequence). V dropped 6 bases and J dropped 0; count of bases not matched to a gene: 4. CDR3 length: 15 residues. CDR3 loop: CASRLAGTSTDTQYF. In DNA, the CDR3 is TGTGCCAGCAGGCTAGCGGGGACTAGCACAGATACGCAGTATTTT.

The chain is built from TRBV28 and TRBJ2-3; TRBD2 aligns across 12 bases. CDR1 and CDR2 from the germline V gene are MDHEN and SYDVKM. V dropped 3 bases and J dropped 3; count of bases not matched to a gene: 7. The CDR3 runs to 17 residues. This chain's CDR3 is CASSFWASGRGTDTQYF. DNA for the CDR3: TGTGCCAGCAGTTTCTGGGCTAGCGGGAGGGGTACAGATACGCAGTATTTT.

The CDR3 reads CASSLGAGDVTDTQYF. Written as DNA, the CDR3 is TGTGCCAGCAGCTTGGGAGCGGGAGATGTCACAGATACGCAGTATTTT. The chain carries TRBV5-4 and TRBJ2-3; 8 bases line up with TRBD2. Germline V gives CDR1 SGHNT, CDR2 YYREEE (reference sequence). Unmatched junction bases numbered 5, after V lost 0 bases and J lost 2 bases. The CDR3 totals 16 residues.

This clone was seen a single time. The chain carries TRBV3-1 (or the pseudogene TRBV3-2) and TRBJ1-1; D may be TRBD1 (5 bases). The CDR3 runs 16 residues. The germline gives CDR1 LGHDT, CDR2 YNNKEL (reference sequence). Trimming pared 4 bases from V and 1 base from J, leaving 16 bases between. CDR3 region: CASSPEGRGGNTEAFF. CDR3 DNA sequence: TGTGCCAGCAGCCCCGAGGGGCGGGGAGGGAACACTGAAGCTTTCTTT.

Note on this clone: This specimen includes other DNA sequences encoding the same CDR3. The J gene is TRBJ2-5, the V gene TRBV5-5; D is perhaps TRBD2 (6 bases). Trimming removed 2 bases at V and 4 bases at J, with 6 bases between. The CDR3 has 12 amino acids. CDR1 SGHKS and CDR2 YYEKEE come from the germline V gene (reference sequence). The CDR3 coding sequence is TGTGCCAGCAGCTTCGGGGGAGAGACCCAGTACTTC. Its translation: CASSFGGETQYF. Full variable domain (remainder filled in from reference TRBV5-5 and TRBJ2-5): DAGVTQSPTHLIKTRGQQVTLRCSPISGHKSVSWYQQVLGQGPQFIFQYYEKEERGRGNFPDRFSARQFPNYSSELNVNALLLGDSALYLCASSFGGETQYFGPGTRLLVL.

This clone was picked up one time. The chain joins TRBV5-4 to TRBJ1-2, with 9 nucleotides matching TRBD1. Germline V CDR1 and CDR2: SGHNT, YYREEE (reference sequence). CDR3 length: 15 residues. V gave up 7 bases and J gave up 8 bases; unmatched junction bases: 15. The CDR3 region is CASGRTGGAGKGYTF. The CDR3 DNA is TGTGCCAGCGGAAGAACAGGGGGCGCGGGTAAAGGCTACACCTTC.